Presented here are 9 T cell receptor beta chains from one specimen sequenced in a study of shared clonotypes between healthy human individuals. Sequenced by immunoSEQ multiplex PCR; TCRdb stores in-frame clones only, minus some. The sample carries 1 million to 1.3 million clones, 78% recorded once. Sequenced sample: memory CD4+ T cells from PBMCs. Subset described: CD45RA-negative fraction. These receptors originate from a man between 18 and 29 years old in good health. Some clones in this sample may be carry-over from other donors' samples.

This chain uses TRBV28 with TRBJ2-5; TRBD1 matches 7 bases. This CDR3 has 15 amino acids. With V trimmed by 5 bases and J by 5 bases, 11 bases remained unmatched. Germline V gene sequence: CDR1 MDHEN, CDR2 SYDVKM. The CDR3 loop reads CASSIPTGRGETQYF. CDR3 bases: TGTGCCAGCAGTATACCGACAGGGCGAGGGGAGACCCAGTACTTC.

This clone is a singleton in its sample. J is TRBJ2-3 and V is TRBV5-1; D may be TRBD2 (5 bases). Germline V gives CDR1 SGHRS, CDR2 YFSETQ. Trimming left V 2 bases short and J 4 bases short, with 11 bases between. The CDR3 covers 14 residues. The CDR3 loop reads CASSFREGSDTQYF. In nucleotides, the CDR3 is TGCGCCAGCAGCTTCCGAGAGGGTTCAGATACGCAGTATTTT. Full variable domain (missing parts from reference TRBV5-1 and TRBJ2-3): KAGVTQTPRYLIKTRGQQVTLSCSPISGHRSVSWYQQTPGQGLQFLFEYFSETQRNKGNFPGRFSGRQFSNSRSEMNVSTLELGDSALYLCASSFREGSDTQYFGPGTRLTVL.

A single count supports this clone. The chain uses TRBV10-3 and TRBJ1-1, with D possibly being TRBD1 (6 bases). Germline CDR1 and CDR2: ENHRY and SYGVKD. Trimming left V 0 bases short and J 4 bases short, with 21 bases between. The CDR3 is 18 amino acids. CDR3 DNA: TGTGCCATCAGTGAGTCGGCAGGGGAAGTGGGGAGTCGCACTGAAGCTTTCTTT. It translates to CAISESAGEVGSRTEAFF.

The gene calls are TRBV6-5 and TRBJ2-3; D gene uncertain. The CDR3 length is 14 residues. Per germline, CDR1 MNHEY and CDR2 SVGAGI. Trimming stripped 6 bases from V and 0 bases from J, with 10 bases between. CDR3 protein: CASRRSVSTDTQYF. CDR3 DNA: TGTGCCAGCAGAAGATCAGTTAGCACAGATACGCAGTATTTT.

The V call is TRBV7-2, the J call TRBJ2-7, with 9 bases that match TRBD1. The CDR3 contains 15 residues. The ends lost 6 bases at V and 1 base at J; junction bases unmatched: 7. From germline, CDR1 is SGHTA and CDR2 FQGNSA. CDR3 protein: CASSSQDRGSYEQYF. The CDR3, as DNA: TGTGCCAGCAGTTCGCAGGACAGGGGTTCCTACGAGCAGTACTTC.

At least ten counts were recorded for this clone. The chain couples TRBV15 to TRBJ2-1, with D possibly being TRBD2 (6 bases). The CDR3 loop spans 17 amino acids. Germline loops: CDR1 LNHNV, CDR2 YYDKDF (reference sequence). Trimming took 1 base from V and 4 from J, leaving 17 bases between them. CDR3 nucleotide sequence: TGTGCCACCAGCAGAGGTGGGTATAGCGGAGTATACAATGAGCAGTTCTTC. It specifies CATSRGGYSGVYNEQFF.

The DNA of the CDR3 is TGCGCCAGCAGCCGACCCGGGACACAGAACACCGGGGAGCTGTTTTTT. Translating gives CASSRPGTQNTGELFF. The chain joins TRBV4-1 to TRBJ2-2; TRBD1 might be the D (6 bases). Germline CDR1 MGHRA, CDR2 YSYEKL. This CDR3 is built from 16 residues. The V end was cut by 4 bases, the J end by 1 base, with 13 bases between.

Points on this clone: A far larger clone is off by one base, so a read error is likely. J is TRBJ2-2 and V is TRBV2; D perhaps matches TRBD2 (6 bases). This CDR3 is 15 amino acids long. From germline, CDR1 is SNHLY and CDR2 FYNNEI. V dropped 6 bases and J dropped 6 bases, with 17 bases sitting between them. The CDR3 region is CASRWTNGSSGELFF. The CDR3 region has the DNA TGTGCCAGCAGGTGGACTAACGGGAGTTCCGGGGAGCTGTTTTTT. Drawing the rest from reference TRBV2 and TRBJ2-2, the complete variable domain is EPEVTQTPSHQVTQMGQEVILRCVPISNHLYFYWYRQILGQKVEFLVSFYNNEISEKSEIFDDQFSVERPDGSNFTLKIRSTKLEDSAMYFCASRWTNGSSGELFFGEGSRLTVL.

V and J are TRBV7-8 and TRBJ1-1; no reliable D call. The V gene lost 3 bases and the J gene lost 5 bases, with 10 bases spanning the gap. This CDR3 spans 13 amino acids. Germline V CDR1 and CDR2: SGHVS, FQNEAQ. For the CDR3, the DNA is TGTGCCAGCAGCTTTGGGTGGGAGACTGAAGCTTTCTTT. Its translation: CASSFGWETEAFF.